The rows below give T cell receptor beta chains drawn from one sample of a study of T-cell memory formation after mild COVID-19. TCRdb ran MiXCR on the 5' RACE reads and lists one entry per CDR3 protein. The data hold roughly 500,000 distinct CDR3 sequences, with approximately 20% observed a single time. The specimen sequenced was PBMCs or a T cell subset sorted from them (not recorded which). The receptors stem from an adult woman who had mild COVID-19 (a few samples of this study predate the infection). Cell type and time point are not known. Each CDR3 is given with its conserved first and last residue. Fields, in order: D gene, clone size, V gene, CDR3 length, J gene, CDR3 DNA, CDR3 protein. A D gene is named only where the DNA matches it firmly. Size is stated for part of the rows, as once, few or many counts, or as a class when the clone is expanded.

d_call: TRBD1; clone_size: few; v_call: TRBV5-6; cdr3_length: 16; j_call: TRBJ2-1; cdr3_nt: TGTGCCAGCAGCTTGCGGGGGACAGGGGCGTTCAATGAGCAGTTCTTC; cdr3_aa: CASSLRGTGAFNEQFF
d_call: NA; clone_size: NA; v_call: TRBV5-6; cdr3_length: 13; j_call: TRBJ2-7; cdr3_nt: TGTGCCAGCGGCCAGGGCGGACCAGGGTGGCAGTACTTC; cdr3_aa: CASGQGGPGWQYF
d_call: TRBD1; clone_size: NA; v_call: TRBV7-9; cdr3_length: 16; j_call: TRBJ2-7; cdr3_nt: TGTGCCAGCAGCTTAGGGGGGACAGGGGAAGTCTACGAGCAGTACTTC; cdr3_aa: CASSLGGTGEVYEQYF
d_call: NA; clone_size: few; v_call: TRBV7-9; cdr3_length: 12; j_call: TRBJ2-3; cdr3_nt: TGTGCCAGCAGCTCGGGGTCCGATACGCAGTATTTT; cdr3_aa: CASSSGSDTQYF
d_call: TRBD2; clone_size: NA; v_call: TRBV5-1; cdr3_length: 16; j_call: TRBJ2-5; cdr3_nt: TGCGCCAGCAGCCCCGTGACTAGCGGGGGAGGAGAGACCCAGTACTTC; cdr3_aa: CASSPVTSGGGETQYF
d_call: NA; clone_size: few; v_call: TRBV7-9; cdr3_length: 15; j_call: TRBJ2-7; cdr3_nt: TGTGCCAGCAGCTCCGGCCTCCCTAGCCCCTACGAGCAGTACTTC; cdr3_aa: CASSSGLPSPYEQYF
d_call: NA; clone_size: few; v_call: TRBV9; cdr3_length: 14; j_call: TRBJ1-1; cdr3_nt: TGTGCCAGCAGCTCCTCCGGGAGGGACACTGAAGCTTTCTTT; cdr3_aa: CASSSSGRDTEAFF
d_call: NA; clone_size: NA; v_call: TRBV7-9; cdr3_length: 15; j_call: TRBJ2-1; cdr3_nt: TGTGCCAGCAGCACCCGGGCCGGAAGCTACAATGAGCAGTTCTTC; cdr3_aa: CASSTRAGSYNEQFF
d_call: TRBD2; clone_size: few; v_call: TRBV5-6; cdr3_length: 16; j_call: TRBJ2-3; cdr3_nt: TGTGCCAGCAGCTTATGGACTAGCGGGAGTCCGGATACGCAGTATTTT; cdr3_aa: CASSLWTSGSPDTQYF
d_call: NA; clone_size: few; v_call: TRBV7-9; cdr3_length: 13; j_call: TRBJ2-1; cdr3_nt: TGTGCCAGCAGCTTAGCCTACGACAGCGAGCAGTTCTTC; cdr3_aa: CASSLAYDSEQFF
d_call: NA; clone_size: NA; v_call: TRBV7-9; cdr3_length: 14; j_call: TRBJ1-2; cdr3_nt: TGTGCCAGCAGCCCCCACTTTCCCGAGGAAGGCTACACCTTC; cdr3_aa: CASSPHFPEEGYTF
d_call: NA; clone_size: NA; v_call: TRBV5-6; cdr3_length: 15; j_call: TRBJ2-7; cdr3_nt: TGTGCCAGCAGCCCGGGATTCGGGTCTACCTACGAGCAGTACTTC; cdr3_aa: CASSPGFGSTYEQYF
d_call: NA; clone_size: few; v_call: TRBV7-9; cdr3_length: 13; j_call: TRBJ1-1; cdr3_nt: TGTGCCAGCAGCTTAAAGGGCACAGGCAGGGCTTTCTTT; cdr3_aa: CASSLKGTGRAFF